The T cell receptor (beta chain) described here comes from a study of read filtering for tumor transcriptome and immune sequencing. Overall study context: The cohort had about 16 men and 14 women aged roughly 47 to 90, mean roughly 66 years.

This library used 300 to 500 ng RNA and molecular barcoded adaptors spanning alpha/delta and beta/gamma chains. TCRdb reanalysed the reads using MiXCR and keeps one entry per CDR3 protein. The sample carries under 550 distinct CDR3 sequences, about four fifths recorded once. Sampling of bone marrow took place during active disease in every patient. General study findings and limits: Without single-read clonotypes, shared clonotype proportions correlated more between IR-seq and RNA-seq.

This CDR3 contains 14 residues. Per germline, CDR1 SSHAT and CDR2 FNYEAQ (reference sequence). A word on this clonotype: Its antigen is not identified. Mismatch with germline at one junction end may stem from a read error.

The sequence was obtained from a donor over 35 with multiple myeloma. This table probably holds off-target reads from a library built for another chain. Sequencing input: a population of CD138-negative cells sorted from bone marrow. The genes are TRBV7-7 and TRBJ2-5; unclear D gene. CDR3: CASSLGEGLETQYF. The CDR3 DNA is TGTGCTAGCAGCTTAGGTGAAGGTCTCGAGACCCAGTACTTC. Looking up the rest from reference TRBV7-7 and TRBJ2-5 gives the full variable domain: GAGVSQSPRYKVTKRGQDVTLRCDPISSHATLYWYQQALGQGPEFLTYFNYEAQPDKSGLPSDRFSAERPEGSISTLTIQRTEQRDSAMYRCASSLGEGLETQYFGPGTRLLVL.